This T cell receptor beta chain was profiled in a study of blood T cells in healthy people across ages. Study-level results: Diversity figures based on one million T cells were deemed too low.

Healthy Caucasian individuals from Russia aged roughly 6 to 90 served as donors. Each sample yielded at least 6 million isolated PBMCs. V was clipped by 1 base and J by 3 bases, with 16 bases between them. The CDR3 is 16 amino acids. Per germline, CDR1 SGHVS and CDR2 FQNEAQ. Next came a second PCR, run for about 6 to 11 cycles, which used a sample-barcoded 5' primer along with a J-beta primer mix. TCRdb re-analysed the 5' RACE reads in MiXCR, keeping a single row per CDR3 protein. The table shows fewer than 2 million distinct CDR3 sequences, with approximately 40% occurring only once. Remarks on this clonotype: Its antigen is undetermined.

What was sequenced was blood. The gene calls are TRBV7-8 and TRBJ2-7, with D tentatively TRBD1 (6 bases). The TCR was taken from a human donor in good health. CDR3 sequence: CASSLDLGQGLYEQYF. CDR3 sequence (DNA): TGTGCCAGCAGCTTAGATCTGGGACAAGGGCTCTACGAGCAGTACTTC. The whole variable domain, filled in from reference TRBV7-8 and TRBJ2-7, reads GAGVSQSPRYKVAKRGQDVALRCDPISGHVSLFWYQQALGQGPEFLTYFQNEAQLDKSGLPSDRFFAERPEGSVSTLKIQRTQQEDSAVYLCASSLDLGQGLYEQYFGPGTRLTVT.